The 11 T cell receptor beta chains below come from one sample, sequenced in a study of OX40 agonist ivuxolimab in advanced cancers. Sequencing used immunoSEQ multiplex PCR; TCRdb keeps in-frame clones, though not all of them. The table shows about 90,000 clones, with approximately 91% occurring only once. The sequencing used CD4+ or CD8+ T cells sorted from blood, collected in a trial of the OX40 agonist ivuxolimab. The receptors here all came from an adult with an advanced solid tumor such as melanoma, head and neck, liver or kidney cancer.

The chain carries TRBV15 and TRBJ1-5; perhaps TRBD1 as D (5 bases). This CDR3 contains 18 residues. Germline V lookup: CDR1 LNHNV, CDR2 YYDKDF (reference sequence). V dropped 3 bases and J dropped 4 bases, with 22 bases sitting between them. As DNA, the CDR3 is TGTGCCACCAGCAGCCACCGCCCCCAGGGCCCGGGAAATCAGCCCCAGCATTTT. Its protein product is CATSSHRPQGPGNQPQHF.

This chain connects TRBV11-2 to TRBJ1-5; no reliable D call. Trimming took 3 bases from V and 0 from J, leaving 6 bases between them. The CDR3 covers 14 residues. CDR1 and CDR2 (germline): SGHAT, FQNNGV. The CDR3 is CASSLVPSNQPQHF. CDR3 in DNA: TGTGCCAGCAGCTTGGTTCCTAGCAATCAGCCCCAGCATTTT. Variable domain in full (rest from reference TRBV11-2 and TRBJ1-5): EAGVAQSPRYKIIEKRQSVAFWCNPISGHATLYWYQQILGQGPKLLIQFQNNGVVDDSQLPKDRFSAERLKGVDSTLKIQPAKLEDSAVYLCASSLVPSNQPQHFGDGTRLSIL.

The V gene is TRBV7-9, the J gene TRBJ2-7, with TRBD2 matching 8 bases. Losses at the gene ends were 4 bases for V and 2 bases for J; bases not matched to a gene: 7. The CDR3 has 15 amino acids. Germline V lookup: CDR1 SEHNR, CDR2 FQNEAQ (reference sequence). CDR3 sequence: CASSSTGTRAYEQYF. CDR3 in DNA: TGTGCCAGCAGCTCAACCGGGACTAGGGCCTACGAGCAGTACTTC.

CDR3 region: CASSLGPHPETNTEAFF. The DNA of the CDR3 is TGTGCCAGCAGCTTAGGACCCCACCCCGAGACGAACACTGAAGCTTTCTTT. The genes are TRBV7-8 and TRBJ1-1; D remains unclear. V was trimmed by 1 base and J by 1 base, leaving 16 bases between them. This CDR3 comprises 17 residues. Germline V gene data show CDR1 as SGHVS and CDR2 as FQNEAQ.

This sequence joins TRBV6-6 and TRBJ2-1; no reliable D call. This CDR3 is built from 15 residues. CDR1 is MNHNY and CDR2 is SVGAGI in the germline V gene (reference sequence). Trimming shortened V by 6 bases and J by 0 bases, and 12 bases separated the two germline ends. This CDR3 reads CASRRTVSSYNEQFF. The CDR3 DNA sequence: TGTGCCAGCAGGAGGACGGTTAGCTCCTACAATGAGCAGTTCTTC.

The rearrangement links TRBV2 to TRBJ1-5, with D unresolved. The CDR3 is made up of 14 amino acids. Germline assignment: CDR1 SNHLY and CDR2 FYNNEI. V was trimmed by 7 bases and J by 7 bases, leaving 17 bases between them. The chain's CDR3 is CASNRAGLQQPQHF. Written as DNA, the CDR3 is TGTGCCAGCAACCGGGCGGGCCTCCAACAGCCCCAGCATTTT.

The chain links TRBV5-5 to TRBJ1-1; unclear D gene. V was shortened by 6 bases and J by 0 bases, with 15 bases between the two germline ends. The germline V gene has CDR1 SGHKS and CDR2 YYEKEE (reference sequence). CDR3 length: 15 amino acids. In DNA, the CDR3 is TGTGCCAGCAACTTCGATGGACCGTTGAACACTGAAGCTTTCTTT. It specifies CASNFDGPLNTEAFF.

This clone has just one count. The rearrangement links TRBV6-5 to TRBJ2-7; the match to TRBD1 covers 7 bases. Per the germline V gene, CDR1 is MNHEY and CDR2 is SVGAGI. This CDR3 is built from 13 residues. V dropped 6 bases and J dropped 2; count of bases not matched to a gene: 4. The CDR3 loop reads CASRDRAPYEQYF. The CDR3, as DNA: TGTGCCAGCAGAGACAGGGCCCCCTACGAGCAGTACTTC.

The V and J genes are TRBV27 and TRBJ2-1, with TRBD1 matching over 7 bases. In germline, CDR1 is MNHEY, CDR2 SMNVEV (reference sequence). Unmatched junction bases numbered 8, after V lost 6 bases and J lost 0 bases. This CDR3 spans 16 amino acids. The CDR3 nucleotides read TGTGCCAGCAGCCGGAAGACAGGGAGCTCCTACAATGAGCAGTTCTTC. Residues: CASSRKTGSSYNEQFF.

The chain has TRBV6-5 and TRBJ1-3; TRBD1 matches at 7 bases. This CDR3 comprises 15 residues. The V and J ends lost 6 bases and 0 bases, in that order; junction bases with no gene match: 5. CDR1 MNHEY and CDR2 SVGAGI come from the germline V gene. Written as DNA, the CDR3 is TGTGCCAGCAGGACTACAGGGGACTCTGGAAACACCATATATTTT. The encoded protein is CASRTTGDSGNTIYF.

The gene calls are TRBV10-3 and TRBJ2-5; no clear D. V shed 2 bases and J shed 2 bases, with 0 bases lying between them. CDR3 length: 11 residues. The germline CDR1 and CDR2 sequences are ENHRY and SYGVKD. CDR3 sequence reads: CAISEQETQYF. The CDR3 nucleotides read TGTGCCATCAGTGAGCAAGAGACCCAGTACTTC.